The next 16 T cell receptor beta chains were all read from a single sample in a study of T-cell memory formation after mild COVID-19. A single record per CDR3 protein comes from TCRdb applying MiXCR to the 5' RACE reads. The data show about 250,000 distinct CDR3 sequences, with approximately 15% seen just once and 2.1% held by the top ten. Sequenced material: PBMCs or a T cell subset sorted from them (not recorded which). The receptors here all came from an adult woman who had mild COVID-19 (a few samples of this study predate the infection). Cell type and time point are not known.

This clonotype was detected a few times. The J gene is TRBJ1-1, the V gene TRBV15, with D possibly matching TRBD1 (6 bases). The germline V gene has CDR1 LNHNV and CDR2 YYDKDF (reference sequence). V lost 0 bases and J lost 10, with 21 bases in between. There are 16 residues in the CDR3. The CDR3 is CATSRELGAFGAGAFF. DNA of the CDR3: TGTGCCACCAGCAGAGAATTGGGGGCCTTTGGAGCGGGAGCTTTCTTT. Using reference TRBV15 and TRBJ1-1 for the parts outside the CDR3, the full variable domain is DAMVIQNPRYQVTQFGKPVTLSCSQTLNHNVMYWYQQKSSQAPKLLFHYYDKDFNNEADTPDNFQSRRPNTSFCFLDIRSPGLGDTAMYLCATSRELGAFGAGAFFGQGTRLTVV.

This clonotype was counted at least ten times. V and J are TRBV3-1 and TRBJ2-4, with no clear D. V dropped 0 bases and J dropped 0 bases, with 6 bases sitting between them. This CDR3 comprises 15 residues. Germline CDR1 reads LGHDT; CDR2 reads YNNKEL (reference sequence). The CDR3 region has the DNA TGTGCCAGCAGCCAAGATACGTTAGCCAAAAACATTCAGTACTTC. Translating it yields CASSQDTLAKNIQYF.

This clonotype appeared a few times. The genes are TRBV3-1 and TRBJ1-2, with 7 positions matching TRBD1. Trimming at V came to 3 bases and at J to 2 bases, leaving 3 bases not matched to a gene. CDR1 LGHDT and CDR2 YNNKEL come from the germline V gene (reference sequence). The CDR3 runs 14 residues. CDR3 sequence: CASSHRDRNYGYTF. For the CDR3, the DNA is TGTGCCAGCAGCCACCGGGACAGAAACTATGGCTACACCTTC.

This clonotype turned up a few times. The J gene is TRBJ1-2, the V gene TRBV5-5, with 8 nucleotides matching TRBD1. This CDR3 region has 16 residues. The germline V gene has CDR1 SGHKS and CDR2 YYEKEE (reference sequence). Trimming cost V 4 bases and J 6 bases; bases outside gene matches: 14. CDR3 residues: CASSAAGDRRHNGYTF. The CDR3 coding sequence is TGTGCCAGCAGCGCGGCCGGGGACAGGAGGCATAATGGCTACACCTTC.

This clonotype was detected only a few times. The chain recombines TRBV5-1 with TRBJ2-2; D is unclear. Germline V gene data show CDR1 as SGHRS and CDR2 as YFSETQ. The CDR3 covers 11 residues. Trimming left V 3 bases short and J 7 bases short, with 4 bases between. This CDR3 is CASSSGGELFF. The CDR3 coding sequence is TGCGCCAGCAGCTCGGGCGGGGAGCTGTTTTTT.

The chain uses TRBV11-3 and TRBJ2-2; either TRBD1 or TRBD2 may fit D (5 bases each). This CDR3 is 15 amino acids long. V was clipped by 1 base and J by 4 bases, with 10 bases between them. Germline V lookup: CDR1 SGHNT, CDR2 YENEEA. CDR3 DNA: TGTGCCAGCAGCTTAGGAGCGAGGGGCACCGGGGAGCTGTTTTTT. Its protein is CASSLGARGTGELFF.

The sample holds a few counts of this clonotype. The V call is TRBV3-1, the J call TRBJ2-3; D is unresolved. The CDR3 is 15 amino acids. Germline CDR1 LGHDT, CDR2 YNNKEL (reference sequence). Trimming pared 3 bases from V and 2 bases from J, leaving 12 bases between. The CDR3 protein is CASSHMTILTDTQYF. The CDR3 DNA reads TGTGCCAGCAGCCACATGACCATACTCACAGATACGCAGTATTTT.

This chain joins TRBV6-5 and TRBJ2-7; 7 nucleotides agree with TRBD1. CDR3 length: 15 amino acids. V lost 6 bases and J lost 3; bases outside the gene matches: 11. The germline gives CDR1 MNHEY, CDR2 SVGAGI. CDR3 residues: CASRPPGNRGYEQYF. The CDR3 nucleotides read TGTGCCAGCAGACCACCCGGAAACAGGGGCTACGAGCAGTACTTC.

The chain carries TRBV7-2 and TRBJ2-5, with 12 bases aligning to TRBD2. V lost 4 bases to trimming and J lost 4 bases; unmatched junction nucleotides: 7. CDR3 length equals 16 residues. The germline CDR1 and CDR2 sequences are SGHTA and FQGNSA. The CDR3 loop is CASSSRTSGNRETQYF. Here the CDR3 DNA reads TGTGCCAGCAGCTCGAGGACTAGCGGGAACCGAGAGACCCAGTACTTC.

The sample holds a few counts of this clonotype. CDR3 sequence: CASRRSSGVGTEAFF. CDR3 nucleotides: TGTGCCAGCAGACGGAGCTCAGGGGTAGGCACTGAAGCTTTCTTT. The chain employs TRBV12-3 or TRBV12-4 and TRBJ1-1; tentatively, D is TRBD1 (6 bases). The CDR3 is 15 amino acids. V dropped 6 bases and J dropped 4 bases, with 18 bases sitting between them.

The chain employs TRBV24-1 and TRBJ2-7; D gene ambiguous. CDR3 length equals 13 residues. V lost 3 bases to trimming and J lost 4 bases, with 9 bases between them. The germline V gene encodes CDR1 KGHDR and CDR2 SFDVKD. CDR3 sequence (DNA): TGTGCCACCAGTGATCCGACACAATACGAGCAGTACTTC. Encoded protein: CATSDPTQYEQYF.

This clonotype came up a few times. This sequence joins TRBV3-1 and TRBJ2-5; D is possibly TRBD2 (6 bases). Trimming left V 4 bases short and J 5 bases short, with 14 bases between. The CDR3 covers 14 residues. In germline, CDR1 is LGHDT, CDR2 YNNKEL (reference sequence). In nucleotides, the CDR3 is TGTGCCAGCAGCCGACCGGGAGCTTCGGAGACCCAGTACTTC. As protein: CASSRPGASETQYF.

The CDR3 bases are TGTGCCAGCAGTTACTCGCGGACAGGCCACTACGAGCAGTACTTC. This encodes CASSYSRTGHYEQYF. The chain couples TRBV6-5 to TRBJ2-7; TRBD1 matches 7 bases. The V gene end was trimmed by 0 bases and the J gene end by 3 bases; junction bases not matched to a gene: 5. CDR3 length: 15 residues. The V gene's germline CDR1 is MNHEY and CDR2 SVGAGI.

This chain connects TRBV6-1 to TRBJ2-3; maybe TRBD2 (5 bases). The germline CDR1 and CDR2 sequences are MNHNS and SASEGT. The CDR3 spans 15 residues. V lost 5 bases and J lost 0, with 12 bases in between. CDR3 region: CASSTRRTSTDTQYF. The CDR3 nucleotides read TGTGCCAGCAGTACCCGACGGACTAGCACAGATACGCAGTATTTT.

The CDR3, as DNA: TGCGCCAGCAGGTCCGGGACAGGGAAGGGGACTGAAGCTTTCTTT. The encoded protein is CASRSGTGKGTEAFF. The V gene is TRBV5-1, the J gene TRBJ1-1; 9 nucleotides agree with TRBD1. The J segment lost 5 bases and the V segment lost 5 bases, leaving 10 bases of the junction unmatched. The CDR3 covers 15 residues. CDR1 SGHRS and CDR2 YFSETQ come from the germline V gene.

This clonotype appeared a few times. For the CDR3, the DNA is TGTGCCAGCAGTTTCAGGAGGGAAATCAGGGGCTACACCTTC. This encodes CASSFRREIRGYTF. The rearrangement joins TRBV12-3 or TRBV12-4 to TRBJ1-2; D is undetermined. This CDR3 has 14 residues. The V end lost 3 bases, the J end lost 8 bases, and 16 bases lay between the germline ends.